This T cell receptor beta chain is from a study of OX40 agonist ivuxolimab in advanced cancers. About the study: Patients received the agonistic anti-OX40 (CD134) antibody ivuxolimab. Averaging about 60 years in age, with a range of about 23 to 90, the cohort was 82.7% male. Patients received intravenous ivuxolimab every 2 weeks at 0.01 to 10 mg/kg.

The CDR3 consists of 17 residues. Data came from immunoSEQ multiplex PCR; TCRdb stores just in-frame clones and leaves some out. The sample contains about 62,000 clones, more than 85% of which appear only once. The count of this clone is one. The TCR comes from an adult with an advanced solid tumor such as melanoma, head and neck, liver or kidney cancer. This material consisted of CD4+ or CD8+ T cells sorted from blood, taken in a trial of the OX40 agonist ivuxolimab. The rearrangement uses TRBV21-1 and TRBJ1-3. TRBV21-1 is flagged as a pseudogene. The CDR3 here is CASSKGSDSSSGNTIYF. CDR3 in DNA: TGTGCCAGCAGCAAAGGCTCTGACTCCAGCTCTGGAAACACCATATATTTT.